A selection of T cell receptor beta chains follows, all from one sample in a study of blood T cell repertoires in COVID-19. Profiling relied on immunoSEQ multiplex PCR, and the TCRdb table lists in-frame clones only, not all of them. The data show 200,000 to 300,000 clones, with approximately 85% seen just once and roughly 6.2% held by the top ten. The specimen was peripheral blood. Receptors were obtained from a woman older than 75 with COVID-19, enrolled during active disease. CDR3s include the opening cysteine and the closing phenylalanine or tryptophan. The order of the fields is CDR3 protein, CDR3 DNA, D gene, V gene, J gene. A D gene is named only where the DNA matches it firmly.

cdr3_aa: CASSSTDNTEAFF
cdr3_nt: TGTGCCAGCAGCTCCACTGATAACACTGAAGCTTTCTTT
d_call: .
v_call: TRBV28
j_call: TRBJ1-1

cdr3_aa: CASRTGAGGEQYF
cdr3_nt: TGCGCCAGCAGGACGGGAGCAGGCGGCGAGCAGTACTTC
d_call: .
v_call: TRBV10-1
j_call: TRBJ2-7

cdr3_aa: CASAGAPYNSPLHF
cdr3_nt: TGTGCCAGCGCGGGCGCCCCCTATAATTCACCCCTCCACTTT
d_call: .
v_call: TRBV6-5
j_call: TRBJ1-6

cdr3_aa: CASSLNSGGAYEQYF
cdr3_nt: TGCGCCAGCAGCCTCAATAGCGGGGGGGCCTACGAGCAGTACTTC
d_call: TRBD2
v_call: TRBV5-1
j_call: TRBJ2-7

cdr3_aa: CASSEEDRSSYEQYF
cdr3_nt: TGTGCCAGCAGTGAAGAGGACAGGAGCTCCTACGAGCAGTACTTC
d_call: TRBD1
v_call: TRBV6-1
j_call: TRBJ2-7

cdr3_aa: CASSLREAINTEAFF
cdr3_nt: TGTGCCAGCAGCTTAAGAGAGGCTATCAACACTGAAGCTTTCTTT
d_call: .
v_call: TRBV11-2
j_call: TRBJ1-1

cdr3_aa: CASSATQSGQGVVANSPLHF
cdr3_nt: TGTGCCAGCAGCGCGACACAAAGCGGACAGGGGGTTGTTGCGAATTCACCCCTCCACTTT
d_call: TRBD1
v_call: TRBV9
j_call: TRBJ1-6

cdr3_aa: CAWSAGHGTGGAGEKLFF
cdr3_nt: TGTGCCTGGAGTGCAGGTCACGGGACAGGGGGCGCGGGTGAAAAACTGTTTTTT
d_call: TRBD1
v_call: TRBV30
j_call: TRBJ1-4

cdr3_aa: CASKAEGGSPLHF
cdr3_nt: TGTGCCAGCAAGGCGGAGGGTGGATCACCCCTCCACTTT
d_call: .
v_call: TRBV2
j_call: TRBJ1-6

cdr3_aa: CASSLGGNNYGYTF
cdr3_nt: TGTGCCAGCAGCTTGGGAGGGAACAACTATGGCTACACCTTC
d_call: .
v_call: TRBV5-4
j_call: TRBJ1-2

cdr3_aa: CASSPGHRLSAFF
cdr3_nt: TGTGCCAGCAGTCCAGGACACCGACTTTCCGCTTTCTTT
d_call: .
v_call: TRBV6-5
j_call: TRBJ1-1

cdr3_aa: CASSPEGNQPQHF
cdr3_nt: TGTGCCAGTAGCCCTGAGGGCAATCAGCCCCAGCATTTT
d_call: .
v_call: TRBV19
j_call: TRBJ1-5

cdr3_aa: CASSQPPGQGRTEAFF
cdr3_nt: TGCGCCAGCAGTCAACCCCCGGGACAGGGGAGGACTGAAGCTTTCTTT
d_call: TRBD1
v_call: TRBV5-1
j_call: TRBJ1-1

cdr3_aa: CASSSASGSGGHEQFF
cdr3_nt: TGTGCCAGCAGCTCCGCTTCGGGTAGCGGGGGCCATGAGCAGTTCTTC
d_call: TRBD2
v_call: TRBV11-2
j_call: TRBJ2-1

cdr3_aa: CASSPPGGLNTGELFF
cdr3_nt: TGTGCCAGCTCACCCCCGGGGGGGTTGAACACCGGGGAGCTGTTTTTT
d_call: TRBD2
v_call: TRBV18
j_call: TRBJ2-2

cdr3_aa: CSVVRTGAIGYTF
cdr3_nt: TGCAGCGTTGTACGGACAGGAGCCATTGGCTACACCTTC
d_call: TRBD1
v_call: TRBV29-1
j_call: TRBJ1-2